The clone carrying this T cell receptor beta chain was seen a few times. Its antigen remains unknown. The CDR3 consists of 13 residues. With 2 bases removed from V and 3 bases from J, the gap between germline ends came to 8 bases. This sample was included in a study of T-cell memory formation after mild COVID-19. Study outcomes and limitations: The CD4+ clones that contracted clustered mainly within CM and EM, and the CD8+ clones concentrated in EMRA. CD4/CD8 balance characterized clones contracting day 15 to 85, and CD4+ skew characterized later expanders.

MiXCR, run by TCRdb on the 5' RACE reads, gives a single entry per CDR3 protein. The sample consists of tens of thousands of distinct CDR3 sequences, approximately 7% of them appearing once. The genes are TRBV12-3 or TRBV12-4 and TRBJ2-7; the D is unclear. This TCR came from a man between 18 and 29 years old who had mild COVID-19 (a few samples of this study predate the infection). Cell type and time point are not known. Sequenced: PBMCs or a T cell subset sorted from them (not recorded which). The CDR3 sequence: CASSLLNNYEQYF. The CDR3 DNA is TGTGCCAGCAGTTTATTAAACAACTACGAGCAGTACTTC.